This T cell receptor beta chain was sequenced for a study of T cell responses to AZD1222 COVID-19 vaccine. Pooled samples include second doses given at about 4 or 12 weeks. Trimming shortened V by 3 bases and J by 1 base, and 6 bases separated the two germline ends. In germline, CDR1 is ENHRY, CDR2 SYGVKD. The CDR3 totals 13 residues. Study-wide points: No day 14 peak samples; only post-peak repertoires were characterized. Donors were mostly white British, more females; clonal diversity possibly underestimated.

Comments on this clone: The antigen remains unidentified.

Produced via immunoSEQ multiplex PCR; TCRdb's table is partial and in-frame only. The table shows tens of thousands of clones, with roughly nine tenths occurring only once. This TCR derives from an adult who received the AZD1222 COVID-19 vaccine. The sample consisted of peripheral blood, taken 28 days after the second AZD1222 dose. The chain carries TRBV10-3 and TRBJ1-1; no reliable D call. The CDR3 DNA reads as TGTGCCATCAGTGACAGGACGAACACTGAAGCTTTCTTT. Protein product: CAISDRTNTEAFF.